Ten or more counts support the clone carrying this T cell receptor beta chain. Its antigen is not known. The source of the sample is a study of T cells after yellow fever vaccination. TCRdb used MiXCR to reprocess the 5' RACE reads, holding one entry per CDR3 protein. Of 200,000 to 300,000 distinct CDR3 sequences in the sample, roughly 4% were seen once. Findings of the study overall: Weaker overall was a secondary response that nonetheless peaked faster, on day 5 versus 15. One caveat is that FACS-sorted repertoires could contain abundant clonotypes contaminating from the bulk population.

CDR3 length: 12 amino acids. With 8 bases clipped from V and 4 bases from J, the junction kept 4 bases outside the gene matches. CDR1 is LNHNV and CDR2 is YYDKDF in the germline V gene (reference sequence). J is TRBJ1-1 and V is TRBV15, with 7 nucleotides matching TRBD1. The TCR was taken from a man aged 18 to 30 who received the YFV17D yellow fever vaccine. The sample in question was PBMCs, obtained 15 days after the yellow fever booster vaccination. The chain's CDR3 is CATGQAGTEAFF. In nucleotides, the CDR3 is TGTGCCACCGGACAGGCGGGCACTGAAGCTTTCTTT.